This T cell receptor (beta chain) came from a study of cytomegalovirus exposure and HLA in healthy donors. Overall study context: Earlier findings included more than 95 million unique TCR beta sequences obtained from about 170 million T cells. General study findings and limits: In a later analysis, HLA-C alleles had the fewest associated TCRs, DRB1 alleles the most. Rare TCR sequences predominated, though certain public TCRs were found in many donors.

About this clone: Antigen: not known.

PCR amplification relied on 60 Vbeta primers (plus 13 Jbeta primers). Assay: immunoSEQ multiplex PCR; the TCRdb copy retains only in-frame clones and omits some. The table includes around 140,000 clones, about 84% detected once. Nominally healthy donors were sampled, though unrecorded immune exposures were likely. CDR3 length equals 13 residues. Germline CDR1 SQVTM, CDR2 ANQGSEA. Trimming removed 4 bases at V and 5 bases at J, with 14 bases between. This sequence was found in a woman aged 18-30 years in good health and CMV-seropositive. The sample taken for sequencing was PBMCs. The V gene is TRBV29-1, the J gene TRBJ2-5, with D maybe TRBD2 (7 bases). The CDR3 bases are TGCAGCGTTGGGGGGGGGCTAGGGGAGACCCAGTACTTC. Translated, it gives CSVGGGLGETQYF.